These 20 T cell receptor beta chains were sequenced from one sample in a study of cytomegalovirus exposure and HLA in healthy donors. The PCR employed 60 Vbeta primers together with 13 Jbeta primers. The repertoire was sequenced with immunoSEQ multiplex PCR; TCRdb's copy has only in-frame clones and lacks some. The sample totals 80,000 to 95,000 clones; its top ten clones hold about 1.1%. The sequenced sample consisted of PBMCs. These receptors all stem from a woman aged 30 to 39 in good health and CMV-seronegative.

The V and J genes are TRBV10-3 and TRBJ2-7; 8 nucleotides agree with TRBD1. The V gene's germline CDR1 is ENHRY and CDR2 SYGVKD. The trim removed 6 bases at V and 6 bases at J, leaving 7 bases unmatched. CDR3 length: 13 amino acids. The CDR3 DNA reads TGTGCCATCAGCCCGGACAGGGTCGGCGAGCAGTACTTC. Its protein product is CAISPDRVGEQYF.

This CDR3 reads CASSPSTGTGNTIYF. The CDR3 DNA is TGTGCCAGCTCACCAAGTACAGGGACCGGAAACACCATATATTTT. The rearrangement joins TRBV18 to TRBJ1-3; D is possibly TRBD1 (6 bases). CDR1 is KGHSH, CDR2 LQKENI, per germline. The CDR3 contains 15 residues. The V gene lost 2 bases and the J gene lost 4 bases, with 12 bases spanning the gap.

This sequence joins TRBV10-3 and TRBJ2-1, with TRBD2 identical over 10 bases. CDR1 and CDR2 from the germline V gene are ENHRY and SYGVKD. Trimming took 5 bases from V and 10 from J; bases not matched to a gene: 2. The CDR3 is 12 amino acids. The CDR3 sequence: CAISPLAGEQFF. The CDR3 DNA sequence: TGTGCCATCAGTCCACTAGCGGGAGAGCAGTTCTTC.

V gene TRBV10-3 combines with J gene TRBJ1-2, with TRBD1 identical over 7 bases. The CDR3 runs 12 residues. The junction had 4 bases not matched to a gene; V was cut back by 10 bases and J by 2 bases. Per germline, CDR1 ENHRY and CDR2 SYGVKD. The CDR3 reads CATSDRNYGYTF. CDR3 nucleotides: TGTGCCACCTCGGACAGGAACTATGGCTACACCTTC.

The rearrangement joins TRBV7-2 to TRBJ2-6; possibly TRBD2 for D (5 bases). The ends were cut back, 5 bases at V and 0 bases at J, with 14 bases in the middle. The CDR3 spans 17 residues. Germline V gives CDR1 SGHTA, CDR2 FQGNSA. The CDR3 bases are TGTGCCAGCAGCCGAGGTAGCGTTCTCTCTGGGGCCAACGTCCTGACTTTC. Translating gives CASSRGSVLSGANVLTF.

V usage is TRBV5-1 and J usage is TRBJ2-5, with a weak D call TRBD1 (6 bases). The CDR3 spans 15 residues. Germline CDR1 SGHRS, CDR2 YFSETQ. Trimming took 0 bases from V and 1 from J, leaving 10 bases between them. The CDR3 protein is CASSLVTGPQETQYF. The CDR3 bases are TGCGCCAGCAGCTTGGTGACAGGCCCCCAAGAGACCCAGTACTTC.

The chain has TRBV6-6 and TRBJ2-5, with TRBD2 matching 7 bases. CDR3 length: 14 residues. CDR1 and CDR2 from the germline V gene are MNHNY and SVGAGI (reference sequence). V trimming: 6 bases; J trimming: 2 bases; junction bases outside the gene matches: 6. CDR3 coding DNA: TGTGCCAGCAGCTCGGGGGACTATCAAGAGACCCAGTACTTC. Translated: CASSSGDYQETQYF.

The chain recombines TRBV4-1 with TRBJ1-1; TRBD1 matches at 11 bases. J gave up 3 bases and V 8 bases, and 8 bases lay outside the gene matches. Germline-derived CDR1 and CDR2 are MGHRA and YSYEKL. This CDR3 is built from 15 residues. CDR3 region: CASGPPGQGDTEAFF. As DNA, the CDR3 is TGCGCCAGCGGGCCCCCGGGACAGGGGGACACTGAAGCTTTCTTT.

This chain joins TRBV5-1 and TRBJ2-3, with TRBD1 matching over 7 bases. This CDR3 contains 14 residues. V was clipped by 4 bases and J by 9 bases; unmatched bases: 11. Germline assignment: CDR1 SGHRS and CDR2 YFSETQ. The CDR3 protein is CASSMGQTDTTQYF. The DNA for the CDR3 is TGCGCCAGCAGCATGGGACAGACAGATACAACGCAGTATTTT.

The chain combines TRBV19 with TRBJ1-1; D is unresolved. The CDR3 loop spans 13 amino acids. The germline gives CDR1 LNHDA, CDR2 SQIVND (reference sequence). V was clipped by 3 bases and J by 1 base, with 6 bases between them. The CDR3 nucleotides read TGTGCCAGTAGTATCACAGAGAACACTGAAGCTTTCTTT. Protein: CASSITENTEAFF. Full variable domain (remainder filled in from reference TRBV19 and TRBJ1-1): DGGITQSPKYLFRKEGQNVTLSCEQNLNHDAMYWYRQDPGQGLRLIYYSQIVNDFQKGDIAEGYSVSREKKESFPLTVTSAQKNPTAFYLCASSITENTEAFFGQGTRLTVV.

Here the CDR3 reads CASSLGQGGLGEQYF. CDR3 bases: TGTGCCAGCAGCCTGGGACAGGGTGGATTAGGGGAGCAGTACTTC. The chain recombines TRBV5-4 with TRBJ2-7, with 9 bases aligning to TRBD1. The germline V gene has CDR1 SGHNT and CDR2 YYREEE (reference sequence). This CDR3 has 15 amino acids. V gave up 4 bases and J gave up 7 bases; unmatched junction bases: 12.

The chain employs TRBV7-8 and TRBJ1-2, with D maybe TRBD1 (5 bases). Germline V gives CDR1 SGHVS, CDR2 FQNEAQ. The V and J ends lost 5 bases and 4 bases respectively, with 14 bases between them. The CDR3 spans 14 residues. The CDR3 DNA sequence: TGTGCCAGCAGCCCCCGTACGGACACCTATGGCTACACCTTC. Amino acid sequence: CASSPRTDTYGYTF.

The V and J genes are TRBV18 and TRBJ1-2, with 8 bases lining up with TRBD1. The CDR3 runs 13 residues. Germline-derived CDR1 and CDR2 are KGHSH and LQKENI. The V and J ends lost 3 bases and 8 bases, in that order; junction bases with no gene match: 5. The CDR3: CASSPGQGGGYTF. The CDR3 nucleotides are TGTGCCAGCTCACCCGGACAGGGTGGAGGCTACACCTTC.

The CDR3: CASSLRTGGDTEAFF. CDR3 DNA: TGTGCCAGCAGCCTGCGGACAGGTGGGGACACTGAAGCTTTCTTT. This rearrangement joins TRBV6-1 to TRBJ1-1, with TRBD1 matching over 7 bases. Germline V gene sequence: CDR1 MNHNS, CDR2 SASEGT. The CDR3 extends over 15 amino acids. Trimming took 6 bases from V and 3 from J; bases not matched to a gene: 10.

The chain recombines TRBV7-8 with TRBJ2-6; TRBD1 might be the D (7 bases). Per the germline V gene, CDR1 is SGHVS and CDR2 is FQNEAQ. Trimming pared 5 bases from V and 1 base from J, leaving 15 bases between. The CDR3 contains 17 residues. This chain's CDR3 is CASSPQTGRSGANVLTF. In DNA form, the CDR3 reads TGTGCCAGCAGCCCGCAGACAGGGAGGTCTGGGGCCAACGTCCTGACTTTC. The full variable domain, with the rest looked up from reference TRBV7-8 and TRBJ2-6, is GAGVSQSPRYKVAKRGQDVALRCDPISGHVSLFWYQQALGQGPEFLTYFQNEAQLDKSGLPSDRFFAERPEGSVSTLKIQRTQQEDSAVYLCASSPQTGRSGANVLTFGAGSRLTVL.

The CDR3 sequence is CASSPTGYEQYF. CDR3 coding DNA: TGTGCCAGCTCACCAACGGGGTACGAGCAGTACTTC. This rearrangement joins TRBV18 to TRBJ2-5, with D tentatively TRBD2 (5 bases). TRBJ2-7 explains the end of the DNA better; the J call may be wrong. Germline assignment: CDR1 KGHSH and CDR2 LQKENI. This CDR3 is 12 amino acids long.

The CDR3 nucleotides are TGTGCCAGCAGCGTAGAAGCTTTTCCCTACGAGCAGTACTTC. It is translated as CASSVEAFPYEQYF. The genes are TRBV9 and TRBJ2-7; D ambiguous. From germline, CDR1 is SGDLS and CDR2 YYNGEE. Trimming stripped 0 bases from V and 2 bases from J, with 9 bases between. This CDR3 region has 14 residues.

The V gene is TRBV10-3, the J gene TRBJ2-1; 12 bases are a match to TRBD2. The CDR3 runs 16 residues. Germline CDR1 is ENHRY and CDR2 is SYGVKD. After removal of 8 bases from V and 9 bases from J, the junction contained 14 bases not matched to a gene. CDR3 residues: CAIGKTLAGGPTEQFF. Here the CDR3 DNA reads TGTGCCATCGGGAAGACGCTAGCGGGAGGGCCGACTGAGCAGTTCTTC.

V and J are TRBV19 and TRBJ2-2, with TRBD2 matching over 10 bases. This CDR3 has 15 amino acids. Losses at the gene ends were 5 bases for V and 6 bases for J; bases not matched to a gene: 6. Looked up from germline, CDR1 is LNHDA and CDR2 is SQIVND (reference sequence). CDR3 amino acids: CASSPSSGSAGELFF. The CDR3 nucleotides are TGTGCCAGTAGTCCCTCTAGCGGGAGCGCCGGGGAGCTGTTTTTT.

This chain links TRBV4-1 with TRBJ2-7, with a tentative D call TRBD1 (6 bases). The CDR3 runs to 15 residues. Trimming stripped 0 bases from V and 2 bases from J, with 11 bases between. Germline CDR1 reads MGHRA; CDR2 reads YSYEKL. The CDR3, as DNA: TGCGCCAGCAGCCAAGAGGGGGCAGCTACCTACGAGCAGTACTTC. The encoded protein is CASSQEGAATYEQYF.